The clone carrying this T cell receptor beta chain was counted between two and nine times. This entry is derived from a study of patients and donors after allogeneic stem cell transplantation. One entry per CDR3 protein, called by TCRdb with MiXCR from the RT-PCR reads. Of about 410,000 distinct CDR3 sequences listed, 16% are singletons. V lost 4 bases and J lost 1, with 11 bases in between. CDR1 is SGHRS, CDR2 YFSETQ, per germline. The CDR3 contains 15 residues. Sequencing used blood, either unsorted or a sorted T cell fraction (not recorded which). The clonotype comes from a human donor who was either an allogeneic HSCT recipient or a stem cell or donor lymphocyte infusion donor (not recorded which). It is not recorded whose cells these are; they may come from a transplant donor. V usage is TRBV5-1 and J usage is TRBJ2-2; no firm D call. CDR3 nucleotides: TGCGCCAGCAGCCGGTTGTGGGAGAACACCGGGGAGCTGTTTTTT. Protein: CASSRLWENTGELFF.